These 10 T cell receptor beta chains were sequenced from one sample in a study of T cell repertoires in cytomegalovirus infection. A single record per CDR3 protein comes from TCRdb applying MiXCR to the reads. The sample yields about 830,000 distinct CDR3 sequences, approximately 29% seen once. For these receptors, no antigen is known. The source was cultured CD8+ T cells from PBMCs, collected from culture after CMV antigen stimulation. These receptors all come from a human donor in good health (CMV status not recorded). Some clones in this sample may be carry-over from other donors' samples.

The chain joins TRBV18 to TRBJ2-2; D not certain. The germline gives CDR1 KGHSH, CDR2 LQKENI. The CDR3 runs 15 residues. V was cut by 7 bases and J by 0 bases, with 12 bases left in between. The CDR3 here is CASLSLAANTGELFF. The CDR3 coding sequence is TGTGCCAGCTTAAGCCTTGCCGCGAACACCGGGGAGCTGTTTTTT.

This rearrangement joins TRBV6-5 to TRBJ1-2; D call uncertain. The germline CDR1 and CDR2 sequences are MNHEY and SVGAGI. This CDR3 comprises 12 residues. The V end was cut by 6 bases, the J end by 4 bases, with 9 bases between. The CDR3 DNA follows: TGTGCCAGCAGGGACTGGAGCTATGGCTACACCTTC. Its protein is CASRDWSYGYTF.

V gene TRBV2 combines with J gene TRBJ1-2; no definite D call. CDR3 length: 13 amino acids. Trimming left V 7 bases short and J 3 bases short, with 12 bases between. CDR1 is SNHLY, CDR2 FYNNEI, per germline. CDR3 loop: CASTSGTYYGYTF. CDR3 DNA sequence: TGTGCCAGCACCTCTGGCACCTACTATGGCTACACCTTC.

As for this clonotype: A much larger clone lies one base from this, so it may be a read error. This chain uses TRBV7-2 with TRBJ2-1, with 7 bases identical to TRBD1. This CDR3 is 15 amino acids long. Germline CDR1 is SGHTA and CDR2 is FQGNSA. The chain's CDR3 is CANSLGQGVYNEQFF. The CDR3 DNA is TGTGCCAACAGCTTAGGCCAGGGGGTCTACAATGAGCAGTTCTTC.

The chain links TRBV7-9 to TRBJ1-1; no clear D gene. The ends were cut back, 5 bases at V and 0 bases at J, with 7 bases in the middle. Germline V lookup: CDR1 SEHNR, CDR2 FQNEAQ (reference sequence). The CDR3 sequence is 13 residues long. CDR3 DNA: TGTGCCAGCAGCGACTCCATGAACACTGAAGCTTTCTTT. Translating it yields CASSDSMNTEAFF. The whole variable domain, remainder taken from reference TRBV7-9 and TRBJ1-1, is DTGVSQNPRHKITKRGQNVTFRCDPISEHNRLYWYRQTLGQGPEFLTYFQNEAQLEKSRLLSDRFSAERPKGSFSTLEIQRTEQGDSAMYLCASSDSMNTEAFFGQGTRLTVV.

The chain joins TRBV20-1 to TRBJ1-2; D gene unclear. Trimming pared 2 bases from V and 4 bases from J, leaving 11 bases between. This CDR3 region has 13 residues. The V gene's germline CDR1 is DFQATT and CDR2 SNEGSKA (reference sequence). CDR3 region: CSARIGGFYGYTF. The CDR3 DNA reads as TGCAGTGCTAGAATTGGAGGGTTCTATGGCTACACCTTC.

The J gene is TRBJ2-7, the V gene TRBV4-3; D remains unclear. Germline CDR1 is LGHNA and CDR2 is YSLEER. V was clipped by 0 bases and J by 4 bases, with 16 bases between them. The CDR3 has 16 residues. The CDR3 DNA sequence: TGCGCCAGCAGCCAAGATAAGTGGGCACCGACTTACGAGCAGTACTTC. Translation gives CASSQDKWAPTYEQYF.

This clonotype was observed a few times. This chain's CDR3 is CASSPGGAGEQFF. The CDR3 DNA reads TGTGCCAGCAGCCCCGGGGGGGCTGGCGAGCAGTTCTTC. This sequence joins TRBV5-6 and TRBJ2-1, with 8 bases matching TRBD2. This CDR3 spans 13 amino acids. The trim removed 4 bases at V and 10 bases at J, leaving 7 bases unmatched. Germline V gives CDR1 SGHDT, CDR2 YYEEEE.

This chain links TRBV7-2 with TRBJ2-3; the D is unclear. Trimming removed 4 bases from V and 4 bases from J, with 9 bases in between. Germline CDR1 SGHTA, CDR2 FQGNSA. The CDR3 contains 13 residues. The CDR3 region has the DNA TGTGCCAGCAGCTCAGTAGGCCCAGATACGCAGTATTTT. Translated: CASSSVGPDTQYF.

The chain carries TRBV6-2 or TRBV6-3 and TRBJ1-2, with D hard to call. Trimming took 2 bases from V and 8 from J, leaving 12 bases between them. Germline loops: CDR1 MNHEY, CDR2 SVGEGT. The CDR3 runs 13 residues. CDR3 bases: TGTGCCAGCAGTTACGGGGTACTCCTCGGCTACACCTTC. Translated: CASSYGVLLGYTF.